This TCR beta chain was obtained from a study of identifying expanded T cells in peripheral blood. Broader study findings: Over around two and four weeks, about 17 and 20 clones changed, versus around 1.3 between replicates. Variance in clone template counts between roughly 2-week samples significantly increased with total template count across all healthy donors.

The germline gives CDR1 MRHNA, CDR2 SNTAGT. V gave up 5 bases and J gave up 4 bases, with 12 bases separating them. This CDR3 region has 13 residues. Generated by immunoSEQ multiplex PCR, the TCRdb table keeps only in-frame clones and is missing some. This sample has roughly 100,000 clones, with roughly 88% found just once. As for this clone: Its specificity is unknown.

Healthy donors had no documented immune events, such as infections, while sampled. The sequence came from a person aged 18 to 70 in good health. What was sequenced was blood. The chain links TRBV6-4 to TRBJ2-7; TRBD1 or TRBD2 may be the D gene (7 bases each). The CDR3 bases are TGTGCCAGCAGTACAGGGGAGGGTTACGAGCAGTACTTC. It translates to CASSTGEGYEQYF.